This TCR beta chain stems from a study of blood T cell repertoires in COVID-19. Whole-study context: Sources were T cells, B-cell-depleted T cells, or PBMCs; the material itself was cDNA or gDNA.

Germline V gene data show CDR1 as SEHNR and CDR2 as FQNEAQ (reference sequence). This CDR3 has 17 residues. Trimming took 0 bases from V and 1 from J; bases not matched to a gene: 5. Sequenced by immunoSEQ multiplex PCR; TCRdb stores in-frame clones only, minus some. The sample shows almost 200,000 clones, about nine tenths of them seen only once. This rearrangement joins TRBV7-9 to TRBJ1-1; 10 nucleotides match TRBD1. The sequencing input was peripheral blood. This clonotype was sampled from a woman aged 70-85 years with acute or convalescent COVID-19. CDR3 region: CASSLAPGQGTNTEAFF. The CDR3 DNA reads TGTGCCAGCAGCTTAGCGCCGGGACAGGGGACGAACACTGAAGCTTTCTTT.